Sequencing of this TCR beta chain was carried out in a study of CD8+CD57+ T cells in acquired aplastic anemia. Study-wide background: DNA recovered from sorted CD4+ and CD8+ cells had a mean of approximately 3 ug. An average of roughly 11 million reads for CD4+ cells was obtained from healthy donors.

Genomic DNA, serving as template, underwent TCR beta VDJ and CDR3 profiling. TCRdb re-derived calls from the reads in MiXCR, one entry per CDR3 protein. Of tens of thousands of distinct CDR3 sequences listed, roughly 77% are singletons. Study results and caveats: Patients and controls had in common some 30 CD8+ CDR3 sequences.

CDR3 length: 13 residues. The V gene's germline CDR1 is SQVTM and CDR2 ANQGSEA. V lost 1 base to trimming and J lost 3 bases; unmatched junction nucleotides: 1. As to this clonotype: Antigen: not known.

This receptor was identified in a human donor in good health, serving as a control. The chain recombines TRBV29-1 with TRBJ2-7; TRBD1 agrees at 9 bases. The sequenced material came from sorted CD4+, CD8+, or CD8+CD57+ T cells (not recorded which) from PBMCs. In nucleotides, the CDR3 is TGCAGCGTTGAAGGGGACAGGGACTACGAGCAGTACTTC. Amino acids: CSVEGDRDYEQYF.